The following is a T cell receptor (beta chain) sequence with its context. This sample is part of a study of blood T cell repertoires in COVID-19. Original processing notes: Amplification of reference gene primers provided the estimated nucleated cell counts. Only in-frame clones appear in the TCRdb table, and some are missing; sequencing was by immunoSEQ multiplex PCR. V, J and clone size are those of that table, while D and trimming were read from the DNA. The sample lists 150,000 to 200,000 clones; around 80% were seen once. The study recruited people aged roughly 18 to 100 years across roughly 23 US areas. Participants were placed into cohorts based on the clinical history they reported. The study recruited exposed participants who had met a COVID-19 case within 2 weeks before entry. The CDR3 has 14 residues. CDR1 is SGHVS and CDR2 is FNYEAQ in the germline V gene. V dropped 3 bases and J dropped 2; count of bases not matched to a gene: 3.

This receptor was obtained from a man aged 65-85 years who had been exposed to COVID-19. The sample taken for sequencing was PBMCs or T cells enriched from blood (not recorded which). V and J are TRBV7-6 and TRBJ2-5; 7 nucleotides align to TRBD2. CDR3 DNA sequence: TGTGCCAGCAGCTTTTCGGGGGGTCAAGAGACCCAGTACTTC. This sequence encodes CASSFSGGQETQYF.